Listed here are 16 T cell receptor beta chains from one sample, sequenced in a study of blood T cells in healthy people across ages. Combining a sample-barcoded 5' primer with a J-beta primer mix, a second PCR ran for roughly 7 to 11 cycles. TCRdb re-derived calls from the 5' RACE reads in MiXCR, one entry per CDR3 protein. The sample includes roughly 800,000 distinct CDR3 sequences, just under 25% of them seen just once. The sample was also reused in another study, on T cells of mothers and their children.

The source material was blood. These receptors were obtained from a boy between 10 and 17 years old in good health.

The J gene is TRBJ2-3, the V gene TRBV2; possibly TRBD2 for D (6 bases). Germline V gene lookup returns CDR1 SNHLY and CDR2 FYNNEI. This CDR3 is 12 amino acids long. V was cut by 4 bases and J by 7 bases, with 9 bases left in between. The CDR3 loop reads CASSVAGHTQYF. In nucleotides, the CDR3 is TGTGCCAGCAGTGTGGCGGGGCATACGCAGTATTTT.

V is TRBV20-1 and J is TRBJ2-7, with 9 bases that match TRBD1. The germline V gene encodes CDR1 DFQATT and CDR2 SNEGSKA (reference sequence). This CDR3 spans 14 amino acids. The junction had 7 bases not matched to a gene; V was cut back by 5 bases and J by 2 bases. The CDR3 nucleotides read TGCAGTGCTCCAAGGGGGGACAGGGCCTACGAGCAGTACTTC. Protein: CSAPRGDRAYEQYF.

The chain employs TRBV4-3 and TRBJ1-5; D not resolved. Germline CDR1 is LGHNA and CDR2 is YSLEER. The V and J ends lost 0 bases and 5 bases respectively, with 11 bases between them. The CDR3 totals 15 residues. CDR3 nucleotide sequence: TGCGCCAGCAGCCAAGATGGTGAGGAGGATCAGCCCCAGCATTTT. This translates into CASSQDGEEDQPQHF.

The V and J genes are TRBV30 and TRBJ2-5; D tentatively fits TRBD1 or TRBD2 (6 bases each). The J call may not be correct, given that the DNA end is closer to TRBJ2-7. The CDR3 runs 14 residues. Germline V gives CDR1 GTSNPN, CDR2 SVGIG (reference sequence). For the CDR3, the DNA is TGTGCCTGGAGTGTACTGGAGGGGGGCTACGAGCAGTACTTC. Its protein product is CAWSVLEGGYEQYF.

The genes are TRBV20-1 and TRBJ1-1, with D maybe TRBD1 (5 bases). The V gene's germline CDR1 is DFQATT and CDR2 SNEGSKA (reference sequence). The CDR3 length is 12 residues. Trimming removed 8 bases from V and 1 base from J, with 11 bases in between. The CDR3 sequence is CSPSQGNTEAFF. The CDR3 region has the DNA TGCAGTCCCTCGCAGGGGAACACTGAAGCTTTCTTT.

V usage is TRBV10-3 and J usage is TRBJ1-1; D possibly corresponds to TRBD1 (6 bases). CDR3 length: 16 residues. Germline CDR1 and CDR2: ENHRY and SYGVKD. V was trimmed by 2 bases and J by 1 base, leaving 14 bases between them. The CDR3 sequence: CAISEAPWDKNTEAFF. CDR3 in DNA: TGTGCCATCAGTGAGGCCCCCTGGGACAAGAACACTGAAGCTTTCTTT.

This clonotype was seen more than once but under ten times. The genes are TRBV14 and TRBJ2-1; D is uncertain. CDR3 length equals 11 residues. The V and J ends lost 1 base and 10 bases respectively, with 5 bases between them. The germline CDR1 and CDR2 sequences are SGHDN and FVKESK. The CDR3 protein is CASSQGPEQFF. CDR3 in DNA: TGTGCCAGCAGCCAAGGACCCGAGCAGTTCTTC.

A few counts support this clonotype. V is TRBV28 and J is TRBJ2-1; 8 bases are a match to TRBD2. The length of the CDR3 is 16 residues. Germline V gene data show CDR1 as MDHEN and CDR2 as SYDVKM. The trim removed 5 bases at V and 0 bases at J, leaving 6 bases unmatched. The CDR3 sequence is CASSAVGTSSYNEQFF. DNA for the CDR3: TGTGCCAGCAGTGCGGTCGGGACTAGCTCCTACAATGAGCAGTTCTTC.

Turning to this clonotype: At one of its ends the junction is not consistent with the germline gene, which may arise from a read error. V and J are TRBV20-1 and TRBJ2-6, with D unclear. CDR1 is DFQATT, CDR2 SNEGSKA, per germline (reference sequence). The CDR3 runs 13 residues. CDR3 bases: TGCAGTGCTTCGAGCTCTGGTGCCAACGTCCTGACTTTC. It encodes CSASSSGANVLTF.

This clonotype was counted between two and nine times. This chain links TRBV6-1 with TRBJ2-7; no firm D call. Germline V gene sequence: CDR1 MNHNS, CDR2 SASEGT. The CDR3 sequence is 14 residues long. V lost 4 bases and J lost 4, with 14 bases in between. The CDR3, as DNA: TGTGCCAGCAGTGTATCGTCAGCCCTTTACGAGCAGTACTTC. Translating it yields CASSVSSALYEQYF.

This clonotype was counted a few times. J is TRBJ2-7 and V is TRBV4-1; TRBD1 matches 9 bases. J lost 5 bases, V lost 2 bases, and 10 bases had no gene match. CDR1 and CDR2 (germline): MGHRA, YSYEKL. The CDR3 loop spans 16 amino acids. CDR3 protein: CASSQFAGQGVHEQYF. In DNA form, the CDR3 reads TGCGCCAGCAGCCAATTTGCGGGACAGGGCGTCCACGAGCAGTACTTC.

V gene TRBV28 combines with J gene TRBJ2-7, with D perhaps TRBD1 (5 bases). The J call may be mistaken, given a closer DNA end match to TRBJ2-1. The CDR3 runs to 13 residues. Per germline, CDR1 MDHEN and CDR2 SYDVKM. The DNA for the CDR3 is TGTGCCAGCACAGGACAAGATTTGTATGAGCAGTTCTTC. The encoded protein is CASTGQDLYEQFF.

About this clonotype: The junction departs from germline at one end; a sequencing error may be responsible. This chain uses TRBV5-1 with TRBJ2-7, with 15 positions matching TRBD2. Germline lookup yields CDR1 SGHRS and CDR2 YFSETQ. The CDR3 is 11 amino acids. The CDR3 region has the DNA TGCGCCAGCAGCTTAGGGACTAGCGGGAGGTTC. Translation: CASSLGTSGRF. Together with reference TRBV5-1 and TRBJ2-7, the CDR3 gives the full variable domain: KAGVTQTPRYLIKTRGQQVTLSCSPISGHRSVSWYQQTPGQGLQFLFEYFSETQRNKGNFPGRFSGRQFSNSRSEMNVSTLELGDSALYLCASSLGTSGRFGPGTRLTVT.

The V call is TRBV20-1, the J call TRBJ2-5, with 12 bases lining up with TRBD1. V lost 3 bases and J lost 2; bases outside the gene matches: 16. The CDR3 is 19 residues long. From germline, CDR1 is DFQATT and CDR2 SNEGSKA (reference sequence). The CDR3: CSARELRDRGRVLQETQYF. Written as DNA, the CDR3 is TGCAGTGCTAGGGAGCTCCGGGACAGGGGGCGCGTACTGCAAGAGACCCAGTACTTC.

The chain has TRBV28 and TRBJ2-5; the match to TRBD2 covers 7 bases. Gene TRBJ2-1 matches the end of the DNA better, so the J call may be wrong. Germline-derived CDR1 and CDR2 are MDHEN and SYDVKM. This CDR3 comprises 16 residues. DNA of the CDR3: TGTGCCAGCAGTGCACATACCGGGAGGACCAGCGATGAGCAGTTCTTC. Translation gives CASSAHTGRTSDEQFF.

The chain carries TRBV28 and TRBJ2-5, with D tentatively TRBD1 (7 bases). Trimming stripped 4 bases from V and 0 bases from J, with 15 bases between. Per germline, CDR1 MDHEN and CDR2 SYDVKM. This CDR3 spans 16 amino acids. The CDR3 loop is CASSSPRDSHQETQYF. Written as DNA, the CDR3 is TGTGCCAGCAGTTCACCGCGGGACAGCCACCAAGAGACCCAGTACTTC.